The present T cell receptor (beta chain) was sequenced within a study of CD8+ T cells in alopecia areata. General observations from the study: More clonal than normal scalp was lesional scalp, particularly alopecia totalis/universalis.

This clone was recorded once. Its matching antigen is unknown. This CDR3 contains 15 residues. V shed 0 bases and J shed 0 bases, with 7 bases lying between them. The germline V gene encodes CDR1 SGHRS and CDR2 YFSETQ. Investigators isolated RNA and reverse transcribed it into cDNA to act as the sequencing template. Sequencing used immunoSEQ multiplex PCR; TCRdb keeps in-frame clones, though not all of them. Here the sample spans roughly 150,000 clones, around 50% being singletons. The TCR comes from a human donor with alopecia areata. The V and J genes are TRBV5-1 and TRBJ1-5, with D uncertain. The sample was CD8+ T cells sorted from blood, taken at week 0. DNA of the CDR3: TGCGCCAGCAGCTTGGACCCGGGTAGCAATCAGCCCCAGCATTTT. As protein: CASSLDPGSNQPQHF.